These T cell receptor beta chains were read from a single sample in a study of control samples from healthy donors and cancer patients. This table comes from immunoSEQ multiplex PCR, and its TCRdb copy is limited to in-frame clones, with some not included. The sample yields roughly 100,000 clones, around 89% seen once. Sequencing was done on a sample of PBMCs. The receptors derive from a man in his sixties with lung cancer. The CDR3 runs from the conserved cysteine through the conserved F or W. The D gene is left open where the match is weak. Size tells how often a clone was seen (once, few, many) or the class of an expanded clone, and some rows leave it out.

CASSQDRSGGYGYTF TGCGCCAGCAGCCAAGATCGGTCAGGGGGCTATGGCTACACCTTC TRBV4-1 NA TRBJ1-2 TRBD1
CSVGGLAGYEQFF TGCAGCGTTGGGGGACTAGCGGGGTATGAGCAGTTCTTC TRBV29-1 NA TRBJ2-1 TRBD2
CASSLATDSYDYTF TGTGCCAGCAGCTTAGCAACGGACTCCTATGACTACACCTTC TRBV7-9 NA TRBJ1-2 NA
CASTRSGGSQHTQYF TGTGCCAGCACCCGTAGCGGGGGATCTCAACATACGCAGTATTTT TRBV7-9 NA TRBJ2-3 TRBD2
CASSVSGTSGYEQYF TGTGCCAGCAGCGTGTCCGGGACTAGCGGTTACGAGCAGTACTTC TRBV13 NA TRBJ2-7 TRBD2
CASSGAGGKTQYF TGTGCCAGCAGCGGAGCGGGGGGAAAGACCCAGTACTTC TRBV7-8 NA TRBJ2-5 TRBD2
CASSSRDIRNIQYF TGTGCCAGCAGTTCCCGGGACATAAGAAACATTCAGTACTTC TRBV6-5 NA TRBJ2-4 NA
CASGSREGAEKLFF TGTGCCAGCGGATCACGAGAAGGGGCTGAAAAACTGTTTTTT TRBV6-6 NA TRBJ1-4 NA
CASSLNANSYEQYF TGTGCCAGCAGCTTAAACGCCAACTCCTACGAGCAGTACTTC TRBV7-7 NA TRBJ2-7 NA
CASKGQGKNIQYF TGTGCCAGCAAGGGACAGGGAAAAAACATTCAGTACTTC TRBV6-5 once TRBJ2-4 TRBD1
CAWNQANTEAFF TGTGCCTGGAACCAGGCGAACACTGAAGCTTTCTTT TRBV30 NA TRBJ1-1 NA
CAISPSGGKNTGELFF TGTGCCATCAGTCCCTCAGGGGGAAAAAACACCGGGGAGCTGTTTTTT TRBV10-3 NA TRBJ2-2 TRBD1
CATSRERVGEAFF TGTGCCACCAGCAGAGAAAGGGTGGGGGAAGCTTTCTTT TRBV15 NA TRBJ1-1 NA
CASSLGDTQYF TGCGCCAGCAGCTTGGGGGATACGCAGTATTTT TRBV5-1 NA TRBJ2-3 NA
CASSLVRDRDSPLHF TGCGCCAGCAGCTTGGTTCGGGACAGAGATTCACCCCTCCACTTT TRBV5-1 NA TRBJ1-6 TRBD1
CASSETPLFLAGGKYEQFF TGTGCCAGCAGTGAAACGCCCCTCTTCCTAGCGGGGGGGAAGTATGAGCAGTTCTTC TRBV6-4 once TRBJ2-1 TRBD2
CASSVEGDGLGGYTF TGTGCCAGCAGCGTAGAGGGGGACGGATTGGGTGGCTACACCTTC TRBV9 NA TRBJ1-2 NA
CSVMKGSSTEAFF TGCAGCGTTATGAAGGGGAGTAGCACTGAAGCTTTCTTT TRBV29-1 NA TRBJ1-1 NA
CASSVGQGFGNTIYF TGTGCCAGCAGCGTAGGACAGGGGTTCGGAAACACCATATATTTT TRBV9 NA TRBJ1-3 TRBD1
CASSPSRRLNEKLFF TGTGCCAGCTCCCCCTCCCGGAGGCTTAATGAAAAACTGTTTTTT TRBV9 NA TRBJ1-4 NA
CASSETLLAGPQETQYF TGTGCCAGCAGTGAAACCCTTTTAGCGGGCCCTCAAGAGACCCAGTACTTC TRBV6-1 few TRBJ2-5 TRBD2
CASSLEEGVYSGNTIYF TGCGCCAGCAGCTTAGAAGAGGGGGTTTACTCTGGAAACACCATATATTTT TRBV5-1 NA TRBJ1-3 NA
CASSPRTEATEAFF TGTGCCAGCAGTCCACGGACAGAAGCCACTGAAGCTTTCTTT TRBV6-5 NA TRBJ1-1 NA
CASRETQSSGNTIYF TGCGCCAGCAGGGAGACTCAAAGCTCTGGAAACACCATATATTTT TRBV5-1 NA TRBJ1-3 NA
CASRSGQSNTGELFF TGTGCCAGTAGGTCGGGACAGTCGAACACCGGGGAGCTGTTTTTT TRBV19 NA TRBJ2-2 TRBD1
CATNEGTSYEQYF TGCGCCACCAACGAAGGCACTTCCTACGAGCAGTACTTC TRBV5-1 NA TRBJ2-7 NA
CASSFDGTEAFF TGTGCCAGCAGCTTTGACGGCACTGAAGCTTTCTTT TRBV11-3 NA TRBJ1-1 NA
CASSGVYRNQPQHF TGTGCCAGCAGTGGCGTTTACAGAAATCAGCCCCAGCATTTT TRBV2 NA TRBJ1-5 NA
CASSFGTGVGTEAFF TGTGCCAGCAGCTTTGGGACAGGGGTTGGGACTGAAGCTTTCTTT TRBV11-1 NA TRBJ1-1 TRBD1
CAWTGFSGANVLTF TGTGCCTGGACAGGGTTCTCTGGGGCCAACGTCCTGACTTTC TRBV30 NA TRBJ2-6 NA
CASGQPQHF TGTGCCAGCGGTCAGCCCCAGCATTTT TRBV12-3/TRBV12-4 NA TRBJ1-5 NA
CAWSPSSNQPQHF TGTGCCTGGAGTCCCAGTAGCAATCAGCCCCAGCATTTT TRBV30 NA TRBJ1-5 NA
CASSLRRNSPLHF TGCGCCAGCAGCCTACGCAGGAATTCACCCCTCCACTTT TRBV4-1 NA TRBJ1-6 NA
CASSQQTGGNYGYTF TGCGCCAGCAGCCAACAGACAGGGGGTAACTATGGCTACACCTTC TRBV4-1 few TRBJ1-2 TRBD1
CASGLVRDGRSGSNQPQHF TGTGCTAGTGGTTTGGTGAGGGACGGAAGATCGGGAAGCAATCAGCCCCAGCATTTT TRBV12-5 NA TRBJ1-5 NA
CASSKDSQAYEQYF TGCGCCAGCAGCAAGGACAGTCAGGCCTACGAGCAGTACTTC TRBV5-1 NA TRBJ2-7 NA
CASSLRTGGESPLHF TGCGCCAGCAGCTTACGGACAGGGGGCGAATCACCCCTCCACTTT TRBV5-1 NA TRBJ1-6 TRBD1
CACFSKAGGETQYF TGTGCCTGTTTTTCAAAGGCGGGCGGAGAGACCCAGTACTTC TRBV30 NA TRBJ2-5 NA
CASNFGGNTEAFF TGTGCCAGCAATTTCGGGGGGAACACTGAAGCTTTCTTT TRBV25-1 NA TRBJ1-1 NA
CASSRRGGEDYGYTF TGTGCCAGCAGTCGCCGTGGCGGGGAGGACTATGGCTACACCTTC TRBV6-5 NA TRBJ1-2 NA
CAWRGDRVYGYTF TGTGCCTGGAGAGGCGACAGGGTCTATGGCTACACCTTC TRBV30 NA TRBJ1-2 TRBD1
CASSFGLAGTGELFF TGTGCCAGCAGCTTCGGACTAGCGGGGACCGGGGAGCTGTTTTTT TRBV7-2 NA TRBJ2-2 TRBD2
CASHTRTGPSGYTF TGTGCCTCCCACACCAGGACAGGGCCTTCTGGCTACACCTTC TRBV30 NA TRBJ1-2 TRBD1
CASSPLRGGGRNEQYF TGTGCCAGCTCACCGCTCAGGGGAGGGGGTCGGAACGAGCAGTACTTC TRBV18 NA TRBJ2-7 NA
CASSTGLAGGQDTQYF TGTGCCAGTAGTACGGGACTAGCGGGGGGGCAGGATACGCAGTATTTT TRBV19 NA TRBJ2-3 TRBD2
CASSNFPGLAGGVLRQFF TGTGCCAGTAGTAATTTTCCGGGACTAGCGGGGGGTGTTTTGAGGCAGTTCTTC TRBV19 NA TRBJ2-1 TRBD2
CASSYSGAGANVLTF TGTGCCAGCAGTTACTCAGGGGCTGGGGCCAACGTCCTGACTTTC TRBV6-5 NA TRBJ2-6 NA
CASSGGGTDTQYF TGCGCCAGCAGCGGAGGCGGCACAGATACGCAGTATTTT TRBV5-1 NA TRBJ2-3 NA
CAWRDTGGASVGYTF TGTGCCTGGAGGGATACAGGGGGCGCCTCCGTTGGCTACACCTTC TRBV30 NA TRBJ1-2 TRBD1
CASSSAGTGTYEQYF TGCGCCAGCAGCTCGGCAGGGACAGGGACCTACGAGCAGTACTTC TRBV5-1 NA TRBJ2-7 TRBD1
CASKKIMNTEAFF TGCGCCAGCAAAAAAATTATGAACACTGAAGCTTTCTTT TRBV5-1 NA TRBJ1-1 NA
CATRSGINTGELFF TGTGCTACAAGGAGCGGTATAAACACCGGGGAGCTGTTTTTT TRBV15 NA TRBJ2-2 NA
CASSLGQIAATEAFF TGTGCCAGCAGCTTAGGACAAATTGCCGCCACTGAAGCTTTCTTT TRBV7-3 once TRBJ1-1 NA
CASSYRLAGAETQYF TGTGCCAGCAGTTATAGACTAGCGGGGGCAGAGACCCAGTACTTC TRBV6-2/TRBV6-3 NA TRBJ2-5 TRBD2
CASSMGGSGNTIYF TGTGCCAGCAGTATGGGGGGCTCTGGAAACACCATATATTTT TRBV2 NA TRBJ1-3 NA
CASRDDRGRYEQYF TGTGCCAGCAGAGATGACAGGGGGCGGTACGAGCAGTACTTC TRBV6-6 NA TRBJ2-7 TRBD1
CASSLTGQSTEAFF TGTGCCAGCAGTCTCACAGGGCAGAGCACTGAAGCTTTCTTT TRBV2 NA TRBJ1-1 NA